What follows are 8 T cell receptor beta chains derived from one specimen sequenced in a study of monozygotic twins with inflammatory bowel disease. TCRdb re-called the 5' RACE reads and shows each CDR3 protein once, DNA omitted. The specimen's table records approximately 400,000 distinct CDR3 sequences. The sample comprised blood. Every receptor here comes from a human donor with ulcerative colitis or Crohn's disease, or a healthy co-twin of an affected twin (not recorded which).

The chain combines TRBV5-1 with TRBJ1-2; absent DNA, TCRdb's TRBD1 call cannot be checked. The germline CDR1 and CDR2 sequences are SGHRS and YFSETQ. CDR3 length: 14 amino acids. The CDR3 loop is CASSRQGGEEGYTF.

The chain recombines TRBV27 with TRBJ2-1; TCRdb reports TRBD1, a call that lacks DNA to check it against. CDR3 length equals 13 residues. Germline assignment: CDR1 MNHEY and CDR2 SMNVEV (reference sequence). The CDR3 reads CATTTGQGREQFF.

The CDR3 region is CSPELRSSYNEQFF. The genes are TRBV20-1 and TRBJ2-1. This CDR3 spans 14 amino acids. Germline V gene lookup returns CDR1 DFQATT and CDR2 SNEGSKA (reference sequence).

The V gene is TRBV12-3 or TRBV12-4, the J gene TRBJ1-2. The CDR3 length is 14 residues. CDR3 loop: CASSQQGFLYGYTF.

V gene TRBV6-1 combines with J gene TRBJ2-3; TCRdb's D call, TRBD2, is unchecked because there is no DNA. This CDR3 spans 13 amino acids. Germline V gives CDR1 MNHNS, CDR2 SASEGT. CDR3 region: CASSESPLPTQYF.

The chain joins TRBV11-2 to TRBJ2-1; TCRdb's D call of TRBD1 is untestable without DNA. CDR1 SGHAT and CDR2 FQNNGV come from the germline V gene. CDR3 length: 19 residues. CDR3: CASSLPAGAAHFSYNEQFF.

The chain links TRBV29-1 to TRBJ2-6. The CDR3 spans 13 residues. In germline, CDR1 is SQVTM, CDR2 ANQGSEA. The CDR3 is CSAIGSGANVLTF.

The chain recombines TRBV20-1 with TRBJ1-1. Germline V gene lookup returns CDR1 DFQATT and CDR2 SNEGSKA (reference sequence). The CDR3 runs 14 residues. The CDR3 loop reads CSAGQGLENTEAFF.